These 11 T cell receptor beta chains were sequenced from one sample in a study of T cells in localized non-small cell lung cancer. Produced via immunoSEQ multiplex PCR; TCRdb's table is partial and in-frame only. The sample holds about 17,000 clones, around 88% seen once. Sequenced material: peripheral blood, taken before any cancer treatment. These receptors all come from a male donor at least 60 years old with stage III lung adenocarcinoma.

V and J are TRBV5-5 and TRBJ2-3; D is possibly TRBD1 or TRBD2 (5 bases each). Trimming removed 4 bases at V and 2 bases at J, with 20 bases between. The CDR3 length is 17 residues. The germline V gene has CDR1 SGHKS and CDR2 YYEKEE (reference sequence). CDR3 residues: CASSAPLGDLHTDTQYF. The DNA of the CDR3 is TGTGCCAGCAGCGCGCCCTTGGGGGACCTACACACAGATACGCAGTATTTT.

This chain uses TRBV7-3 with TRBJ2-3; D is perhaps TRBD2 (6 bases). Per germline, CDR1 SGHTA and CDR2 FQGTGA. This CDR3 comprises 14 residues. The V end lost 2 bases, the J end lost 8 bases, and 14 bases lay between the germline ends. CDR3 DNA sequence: TGTGCCAGCAGCTTAGACGGCGGGGTCGGTACGCAGTATTTT. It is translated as CASSLDGGVGTQYF.

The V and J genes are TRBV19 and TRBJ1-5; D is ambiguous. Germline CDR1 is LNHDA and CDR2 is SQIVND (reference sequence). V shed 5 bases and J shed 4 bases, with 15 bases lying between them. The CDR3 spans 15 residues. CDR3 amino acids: CASSFSRMGNQPQHF. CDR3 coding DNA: TGTGCCAGTAGTTTCTCCCGGATGGGTAATCAGCCCCAGCATTTT. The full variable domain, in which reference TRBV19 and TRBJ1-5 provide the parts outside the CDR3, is DGGITQSPKYLFRKEGQNVTLSCEQNLNHDAMYWYRQDPGQGLRLIYYSQIVNDFQKGDIAEGYSVSREKKESFPLTVTSAQKNPTAFYLCASSFSRMGNQPQHFGDGTRLSIL.

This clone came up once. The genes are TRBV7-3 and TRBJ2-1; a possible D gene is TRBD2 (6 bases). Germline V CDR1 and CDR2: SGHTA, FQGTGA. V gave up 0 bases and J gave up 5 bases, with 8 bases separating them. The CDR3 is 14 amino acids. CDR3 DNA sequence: TGTGCCAGCAGCTTAACTAGCGGAAACAATGAGCAGTTCTTC. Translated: CASSLTSGNNEQFF.

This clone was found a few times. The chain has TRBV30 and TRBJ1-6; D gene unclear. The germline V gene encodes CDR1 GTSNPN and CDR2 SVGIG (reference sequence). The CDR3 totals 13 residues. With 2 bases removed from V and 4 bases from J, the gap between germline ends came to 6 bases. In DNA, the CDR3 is TGTGCCTGGAGTAGGCCTTATAATTCACCCCTCCACTTT. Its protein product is CAWSRPYNSPLHF.

CDR3 DNA sequence: TGTGCCAGCTCACGCCTACCGGGACAGGGTATCACAGATACGCAGTATTTT. The encoded protein is CASSRLPGQGITDTQYF. V usage is TRBV18 and J usage is TRBJ2-3, with 9 bases lining up with TRBD1. The CDR3 consists of 17 residues. In germline, CDR1 is KGHSH, CDR2 LQKENI. After removal of 4 bases from V and 2 bases from J, the junction contained 10 bases not matched to a gene.

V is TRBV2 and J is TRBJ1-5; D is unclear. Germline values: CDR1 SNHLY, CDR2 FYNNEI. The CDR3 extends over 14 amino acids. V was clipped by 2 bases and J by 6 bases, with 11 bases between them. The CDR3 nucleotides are TGTGCCAGCAGTGAAATTACGGGTCCTCAGCCCCAGCATTTT. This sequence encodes CASSEITGPQPQHF.

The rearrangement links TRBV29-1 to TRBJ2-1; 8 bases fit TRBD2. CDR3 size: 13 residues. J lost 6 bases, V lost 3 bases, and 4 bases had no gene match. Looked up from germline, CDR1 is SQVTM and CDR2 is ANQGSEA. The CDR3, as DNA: TGCAGCGTTGAGAACGGGGGGGCCAATGAGCAGTTCTTC. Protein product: CSVENGGANEQFF.

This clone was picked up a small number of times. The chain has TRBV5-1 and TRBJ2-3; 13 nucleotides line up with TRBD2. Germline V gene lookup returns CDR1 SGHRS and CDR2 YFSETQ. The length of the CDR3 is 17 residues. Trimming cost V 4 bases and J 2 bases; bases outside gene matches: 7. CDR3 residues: CASSPTTSGGATDTQYF. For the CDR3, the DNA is TGCGCCAGCAGCCCGACAACTAGCGGGGGGGCCACAGATACGCAGTATTTT. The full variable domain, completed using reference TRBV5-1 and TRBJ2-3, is KAGVTQTPRYLIKTRGQQVTLSCSPISGHRSVSWYQQTPGQGLQFLFEYFSETQRNKGNFPGRFSGRQFSNSRSEMNVSTLELGDSALYLCASSPTTSGGATDTQYFGPGTRLTVL.

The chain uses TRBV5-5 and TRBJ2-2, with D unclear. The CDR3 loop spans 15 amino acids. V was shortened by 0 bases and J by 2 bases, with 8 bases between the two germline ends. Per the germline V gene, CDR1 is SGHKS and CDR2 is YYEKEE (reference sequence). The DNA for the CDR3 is TGTGCCAGCAGCTTGGTGGCCACTAACACCGGGGAGCTGTTTTTT. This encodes CASSLVATNTGELFF.

CDR3 DNA sequence: TGTGCCATCAGTCCGGACCTGAGGGCGTCAGGGCCGAACTATGGCTACACCTTC. The encoded protein is CAISPDLRASGPNYGYTF. The chain couples TRBV10-3 to TRBJ1-2; D is possibly TRBD1 (5 bases). The CDR3 runs to 18 residues. V was shortened by 5 bases and J by 2 bases, with 24 bases between the two germline ends. Germline assignment: CDR1 ENHRY and CDR2 SYGVKD.